Listed below are T cell receptor beta chains from one sample, sequenced in a study of blood T cell repertoires in COVID-19. Data came from immunoSEQ multiplex PCR; TCRdb stores just in-frame clones and leaves some out. The table shows some 200,000 clones, with 80% to 85% occurring only once. Sequencing used PBMCs or T cells enriched from blood (not recorded which). Receptors were obtained from a woman between 50 and 59 years old with acute COVID-19. Each CDR3 is given with its conserved first and last residue. The order of the fields is CDR3 DNA, CDR3 protein, clone size, V gene, D gene, J gene. A D gene is named only where the DNA matches it firmly. The size field is filled for only some rows; it gives once, few, many or a size class.

CDR3nt: TGTGCCAGTAGTACGGACAGTGGGTACACTGAAGCTTTCTTT
CDR3aa: CASSTDSGYTEAFF
abundance: once
v_gene: TRBV19
d_gene: .
j_gene: TRBJ1-1

CDR3nt: TGTGCCAGCAGCCGGGACAGTTCGCCTCAGCCCCAGCATTTT
CDR3aa: CASSRDSSPQPQHF
abundance: .
v_gene: TRBV6-5
d_gene: TRBD1
j_gene: TRBJ1-5

CDR3nt: TGTGCCAGTAGTTTCTCAGGGTTAGGAAACACTGAAGCTTTCTTT
CDR3aa: CASSFSGLGNTEAFF
abundance: few
v_gene: TRBV19
d_gene: .
j_gene: TRBJ1-1

CDR3nt: TGTGCCAGCTCCCCTCCGTTGACACATCCTACACAGCCCCAGCATTTT
CDR3aa: CASSPPLTHPTQPQHF
abundance: once
v_gene: TRBV18
d_gene: .
j_gene: TRBJ1-5

CDR3nt: TGTGCCAGCAGTTACATGGGACAGGGCTACGAGCAGTACTTC
CDR3aa: CASSYMGQGYEQYF
abundance: once
v_gene: TRBV6-5
d_gene: TRBD1
j_gene: TRBJ2-7

CDR3nt: TGTGCCAGCAGCCAACGACAGGGTTCCTACGAGCAGTACTTC
CDR3aa: CASSQRQGSYEQYF
abundance: .
v_gene: TRBV7-8
d_gene: TRBD1
j_gene: TRBJ2-7

CDR3nt: TGTGCCAGCAGCTTAAGACAGGGGCCAAATTCACCCCTCCACTTT
CDR3aa: CASSLRQGPNSPLHF
abundance: .
v_gene: TRBV16
d_gene: TRBD1
j_gene: TRBJ1-6

CDR3nt: TGTGCCAGCTCACCAGGGGCGCAGGGTGAAGCTTTCTTT
CDR3aa: CASSPGAQGEAFF
abundance: .
v_gene: TRBV18
d_gene: .
j_gene: TRBJ1-1

CDR3nt: TGTGCCAGCAGCTTCGGCGGGGACAGGGTGAACACCGGGGAGCTGTTTTTT
CDR3aa: CASSFGGDRVNTGELFF
abundance: .
v_gene: TRBV11-3
d_gene: TRBD1
j_gene: TRBJ2-2

CDR3nt: TGTGCCAGCAGCTGGACCGGGATAATCTACGAGCAGTACTTC
CDR3aa: CASSWTGIIYEQYF
abundance: .
v_gene: TRBV28
d_gene: .
j_gene: TRBJ2-7

CDR3nt: TGTGCCAGTACGACAGGGGTGAGGGGTGAAGCTTTCTTT
CDR3aa: CASTTGVRGEAFF
abundance: .
v_gene: TRBV19
d_gene: TRBD1
j_gene: TRBJ1-1

CDR3nt: TGTGCCAGCAGTACCCTCCTACAGAGCTCCTATGGCTACACCTTC
CDR3aa: CASSTLLQSSYGYTF
abundance: few
v_gene: TRBV6-2/TRBV6-3
d_gene: .
j_gene: TRBJ1-2

CDR3nt: TGTGCCAGTAGTCCTCCGGGGATTTATGGCTACACCTTC
CDR3aa: CASSPPGIYGYTF
abundance: .
v_gene: TRBV19
d_gene: .
j_gene: TRBJ1-2

CDR3nt: TGTGCCAGCAGCCAAGGACAGTCGACTAGCGGGAGTTACGAGCAGTACTTC
CDR3aa: CASSQGQSTSGSYEQYF
abundance: .
v_gene: TRBV4-2
d_gene: TRBD2
j_gene: TRBJ2-7

CDR3nt: TGTGCCAGCAGTACGGGACTGACAACTAATGAAAAACTGTTTTTT
CDR3aa: CASSTGLTTNEKLFF
abundance: .
v_gene: TRBV28
d_gene: .
j_gene: TRBJ1-4

CDR3nt: TGTGCCAGCAGCTTTCAGGGCCAGGGGGGAAACACCATATATTTT
CDR3aa: CASSFQGQGGNTIYF
abundance: .
v_gene: TRBV5-6
d_gene: .
j_gene: TRBJ1-3

CDR3nt: TGTGCCAGCAGTTACCCCGTAAGGGGTGAAGCTTTCTTT
CDR3aa: CASSYPVRGEAFF
abundance: few
v_gene: TRBV6-2/TRBV6-3
d_gene: .
j_gene: TRBJ1-1

CDR3nt: TGTGCCAGTAGTCTGGGACAGGCCAATCAGCCCCAGCATTTT
CDR3aa: CASSLGQANQPQHF
abundance: .
v_gene: TRBV19
d_gene: TRBD1
j_gene: TRBJ1-5

CDR3nt: TGCAGTAGGGAGGAAGCCAAAAACATTCAGTACTTC
CDR3aa: CSREEAKNIQYF
abundance: .
v_gene: TRBV29-1
d_gene: .
j_gene: TRBJ2-4

CDR3nt: TGTGCCAGCAGCCCCCGTCCTAGGGGGACTGAAGCTTTCTTT
CDR3aa: CASSPRPRGTEAFF
abundance: .
v_gene: TRBV7-9
d_gene: .
j_gene: TRBJ1-1

CDR3nt: TGTGCCAGCAGTCAGAATCAGGAAACCTATAATTCACCCCTCCACTTT
CDR3aa: CASSQNQETYNSPLHF
abundance: .
v_gene: TRBV27
d_gene: .
j_gene: TRBJ1-6

CDR3nt: TGTGCCAGCAGTCAAGGGGTGGTGGCTCGCCATGAGCAGTATTTT
CDR3aa: CASSQGVVARHEQYF
abundance: .
v_gene: TRBV7-8
d_gene: .
j_gene: TRBJ2-3

CDR3nt: TGTGCCAGCAACTTGGGGACAGGCTATGGCTACACCTTC
CDR3aa: CASNLGTGYGYTF
abundance: .
v_gene: TRBV12-3/TRBV12-4
d_gene: TRBD1
j_gene: TRBJ1-2

CDR3nt: TGTGCCAGCAGCTTCAGCCAGGTGTCCGGGGAGCTGTTTTTT
CDR3aa: CASSFSQVSGELFF
abundance: .
v_gene: TRBV7-2
d_gene: .
j_gene: TRBJ2-2

CDR3nt: TGTGCCAGCAGCTTATACACCCAAGAGACCCAGTACTTC
CDR3aa: CASSLYTQETQYF
abundance: .
v_gene: TRBV7-9
d_gene: .
j_gene: TRBJ2-5

CDR3nt: TGTGCCAGCAGTTTCGGACAGGGGTTTGGCTACACCTTC
CDR3aa: CASSFGQGFGYTF
abundance: .
v_gene: TRBV3-1/TRBV3-2
d_gene: TRBD1
j_gene: TRBJ1-2

CDR3nt: TGTGCCAGCATACCTTGGACAGACACTGAAGCTTTCTTT
CDR3aa: CASIPWTDTEAFF
abundance: .
v_gene: TRBV28
d_gene: .
j_gene: TRBJ1-1

CDR3nt: TGTGCCAGCAGTTACTCGAGTGACAACTACAATGAGCAGTTCTTC
CDR3aa: CASSYSSDNYNEQFF
abundance: .
v_gene: TRBV6-2/TRBV6-3
d_gene: .
j_gene: TRBJ2-1

CDR3nt: TGTGCCAGCAGAGACAGGGTTGTAAGCAATCAGCCCCAGCATTTT
CDR3aa: CASRDRVVSNQPQHF
abundance: once
v_gene: TRBV27
d_gene: TRBD1
j_gene: TRBJ1-5

CDR3nt: TGTGCCAGCAGCCTGGGTGGGGGGACTAGTGGACGGGATACGCAGTATTTT
CDR3aa: CASSLGGGTSGRDTQYF
abundance: .
v_gene: TRBV5-4
d_gene: TRBD2
j_gene: TRBJ2-3

CDR3nt: TGCGCCAGCAGCCAACTCTTAGCGGGAATTCAGTACTTC
CDR3aa: CASSQLLAGIQYF
abundance: .
v_gene: TRBV4-3
d_gene: TRBD2
j_gene: TRBJ2-4

CDR3nt: TGCAGCGGACTAGAGCTTGAGCAGTTCTTC
CDR3aa: CSGLELEQFF
abundance: once
v_gene: TRBV20-1
d_gene: TRBD2
j_gene: TRBJ2-1

CDR3nt: TGTGCCAGCAGTAGGCAACGGGACTTTGAGACCCAGTACTTC
CDR3aa: CASSRQRDFETQYF
abundance: .
v_gene: TRBV6-5
d_gene: .
j_gene: TRBJ2-5

CDR3nt: TGCGCCAGCGGACTCGGACAGTGGAATGAAAAACTGTTTTTT
CDR3aa: CASGLGQWNEKLFF
abundance: .
v_gene: TRBV4-1
d_gene: .
j_gene: TRBJ1-4

CDR3nt: TGTGCCATCAGTGGACAGGGGAGGGATCAGCCCCAGCATTTT
CDR3aa: CAISGQGRDQPQHF
abundance: .
v_gene: TRBV10-3
d_gene: TRBD1
j_gene: TRBJ1-5

CDR3nt: TGTGCCAGCAGCATAGGATGGAGCGTCCCCCAGACCCAGTACTTC
CDR3aa: CASSIGWSVPQTQYF
abundance: .
v_gene: TRBV5-4
d_gene: .
j_gene: TRBJ2-5

CDR3nt: TGCGCCAGCAGCTATTCAGGGGTAGGGAACACTGAAGCTTTCTTT
CDR3aa: CASSYSGVGNTEAFF
abundance: .
v_gene: TRBV5-1
d_gene: .
j_gene: TRBJ1-1

CDR3nt: TGTGCCAGCAGCGTAGGTCTAGCGGGGGGGCAATACGAGCAGTACTTC
CDR3aa: CASSVGLAGGQYEQYF
abundance: many
v_gene: TRBV9
d_gene: TRBD2
j_gene: TRBJ2-7

CDR3nt: TGTGCCAGCAGTTACGGGGGAAGCAATCAGCCCCAGCATTTT
CDR3aa: CASSYGGSNQPQHF
abundance: .
v_gene: TRBV28
d_gene: .
j_gene: TRBJ1-5

CDR3nt: TGTGCCAGCAGCCAGGTTAGCCGGGAGCAGTACTTC
CDR3aa: CASSQVSREQYF
abundance: .
v_gene: TRBV14
d_gene: .
j_gene: TRBJ2-7

CDR3nt: TGTGCCAGCAGTAAACTAGCGAGTCTCCCCTCGTTCTTC
CDR3aa: CASSKLASLPSFF
abundance: .
v_gene: TRBV7-2
d_gene: TRBD2
j_gene: TRBJ2-1

CDR3nt: TGCGCCAGCAGCCAAACTAGGTACGCCGAGACCCAGTACTTC
CDR3aa: CASSQTRYAETQYF
abundance: .
v_gene: TRBV4-3
d_gene: .
j_gene: TRBJ2-5

CDR3nt: TGCGCCAGCAGCTTGGCTTCGGACAGGGACGCTTTCTTT
CDR3aa: CASSLASDRDAFF
abundance: .
v_gene: TRBV5-1
d_gene: TRBD1
j_gene: TRBJ1-1

CDR3nt: TGTGCCAGCAGTCTCCACAGGGATCAAGAGACCCAGTACTTC
CDR3aa: CASSLHRDQETQYF
abundance: few
v_gene: TRBV25-1
d_gene: .
j_gene: TRBJ2-5

CDR3nt: TGTGCCAGCAGCGATGGGGACAGGTTAATCGGGGAGACCCAGTACTTC
CDR3aa: CASSDGDRLIGETQYF
abundance: .
v_gene: TRBV11-2
d_gene: TRBD1
j_gene: TRBJ2-5

CDR3nt: TGTGCCAGCAGCGTGGGGGGGGGCAATCAGCCCCAGCATTTT
CDR3aa: CASSVGGGNQPQHF
abundance: few
v_gene: TRBV11-3
d_gene: .
j_gene: TRBJ1-5

CDR3nt: TGCGCCAGCAGCTTTGGACAGCTTAACTATGGCTACACCTTC
CDR3aa: CASSFGQLNYGYTF
abundance: .
v_gene: TRBV5-1
d_gene: .
j_gene: TRBJ1-2

CDR3nt: TGTGCCAGCAGTCAAAACCAGCGACAGCCCCAGCATTTT
CDR3aa: CASSQNQRQPQHF
abundance: .
v_gene: TRBV12-3/TRBV12-4
d_gene: .
j_gene: TRBJ1-5

CDR3nt: TGTGCCAGCAGCTTAGATCACAGGGCCGGGGAAAAACTGTTTTTT
CDR3aa: CASSLDHRAGEKLFF
abundance: .
v_gene: TRBV11-2
d_gene: .
j_gene: TRBJ1-4

CDR3nt: TGTGCCAGCAGTTCAGGAGGCGCCGATAATGAAAAACTGTTTTTT
CDR3aa: CASSSGGADNEKLFF
abundance: .
v_gene: TRBV27
d_gene: .
j_gene: TRBJ1-4

CDR3nt: TGTGCCAGTAGTATCCGTCCGGGCACTGAAGCTTTCTTT
CDR3aa: CASSIRPGTEAFF
abundance: .
v_gene: TRBV19
d_gene: .
j_gene: TRBJ1-1

CDR3nt: TGTGCCAGCAGCTTTACACCTGACAGGGCGGCTCACGAGCAGTACTTC
CDR3aa: CASSFTPDRAAHEQYF
abundance: once
v_gene: TRBV5-4
d_gene: TRBD1
j_gene: TRBJ2-7